The present entry profiles one TCR beta chain with its context. Its target is not known. The data were obtained in a study of PD-1 blockade in classical Hodgkin lymphoma. TCRdb keeps only in-frame clones here, not all; method: immunoSEQ multiplex PCR. Seen here are more than 85,000 clones, around 90% observed once, and the top ten hold approximately 2.4%. Each patient relapsed following autologous stem cell transplantation, and prior brentuximab vedotin exposure differed. Best responses fell into complete response, partial response or progressive disease. Findings of the study overall: Baseline diversity resembling that of newly diagnosed patients was seen in complete responders. Whereas CD4+ TCR diversity had risen significantly by C4D1, CD8+ TCR diversity had not. As was reported, newly diagnosed patients showed lower baseline TCR diversity than healthy donors did.

The clonotype originates from a human donor with classical Hodgkin lymphoma. Source: peripheral blood mononuclear cells (PBMCs), taken before the second cycle of nivolumab.

The CDR3 is CASSIAAWGQETQYF. CDR3 coding DNA: TGTGCCAGTAGTATCGCAGCTTGGGGCCAAGAGACCCAGTACTTC. This chain uses TRBV19 with TRBJ2-5; D gene unclear. The V end lost 3 bases, the J end lost 1 base, and 12 bases lay between the germline ends. CDR1 LNHDA and CDR2 SQIVND come from the germline V gene (reference sequence). There are 15 residues in the CDR3.